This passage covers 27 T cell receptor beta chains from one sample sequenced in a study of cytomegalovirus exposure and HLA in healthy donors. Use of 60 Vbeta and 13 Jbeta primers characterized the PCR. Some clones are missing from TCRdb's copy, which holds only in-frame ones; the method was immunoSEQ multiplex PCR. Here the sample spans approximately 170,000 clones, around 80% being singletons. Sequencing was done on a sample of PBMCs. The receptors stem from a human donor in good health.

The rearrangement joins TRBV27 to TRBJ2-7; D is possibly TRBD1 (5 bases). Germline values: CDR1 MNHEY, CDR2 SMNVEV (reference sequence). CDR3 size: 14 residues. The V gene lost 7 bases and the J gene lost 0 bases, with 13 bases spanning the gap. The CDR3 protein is CASNRGRGSYEQYF. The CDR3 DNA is TGTGCCAGCAATAGGGGAAGGGGCTCCTACGAGCAGTACTTC.

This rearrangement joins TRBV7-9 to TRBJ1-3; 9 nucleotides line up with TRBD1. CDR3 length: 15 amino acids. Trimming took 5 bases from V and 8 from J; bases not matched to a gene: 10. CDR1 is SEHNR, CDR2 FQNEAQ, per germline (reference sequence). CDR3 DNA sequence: TGTGCCAGCAGCCACTTTGAGGACAGGGGCTACACCATATATTTT. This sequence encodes CASSHFEDRGYTIYF.

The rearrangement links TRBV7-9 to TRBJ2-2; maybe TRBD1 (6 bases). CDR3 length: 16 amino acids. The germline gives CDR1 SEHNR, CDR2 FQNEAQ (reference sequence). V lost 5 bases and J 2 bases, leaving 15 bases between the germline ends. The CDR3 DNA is TGTGCCAGCAGCCCTTTAGAACAGGGTAACACCGGGGAGCTGTTTTTT. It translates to CASSPLEQGNTGELFF.

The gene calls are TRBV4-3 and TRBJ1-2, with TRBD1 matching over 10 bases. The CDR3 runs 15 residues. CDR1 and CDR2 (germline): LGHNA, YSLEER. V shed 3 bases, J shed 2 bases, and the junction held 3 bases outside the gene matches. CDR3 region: CASSHETGGNYGYTF. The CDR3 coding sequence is TGCGCCAGCAGCCATGAGACAGGGGGCAACTATGGCTACACCTTC.

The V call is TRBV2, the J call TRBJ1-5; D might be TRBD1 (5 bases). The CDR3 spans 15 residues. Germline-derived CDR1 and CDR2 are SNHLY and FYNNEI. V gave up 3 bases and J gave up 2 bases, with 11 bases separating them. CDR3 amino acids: CASSDRGFGNQPQHF. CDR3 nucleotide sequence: TGTGCCAGCAGTGATCGGGGGTTTGGCAATCAGCCCCAGCATTTT.

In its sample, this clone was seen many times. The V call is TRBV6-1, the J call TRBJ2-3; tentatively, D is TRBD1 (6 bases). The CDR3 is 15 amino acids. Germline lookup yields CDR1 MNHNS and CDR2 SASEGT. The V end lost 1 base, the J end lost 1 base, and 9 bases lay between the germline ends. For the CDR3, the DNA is TGTGCCAGCAGTGAAGTTGGGGGCGGCACAGATACGCAGTATTTT. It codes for CASSEVGGGTDTQYF.

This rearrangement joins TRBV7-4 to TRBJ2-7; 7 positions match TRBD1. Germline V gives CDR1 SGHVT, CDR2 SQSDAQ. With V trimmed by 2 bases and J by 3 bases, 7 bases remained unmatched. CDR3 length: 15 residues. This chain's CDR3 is CASSLQGEFFYEQYF. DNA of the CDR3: TGTGCCAGCAGCTTACAGGGGGAATTCTTCTACGAGCAGTACTTC. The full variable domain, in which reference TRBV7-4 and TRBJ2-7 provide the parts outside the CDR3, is GAGVSQSPRYKVAKRGRDVALRCDSISGHVTLYWYRQTLGQGSEVLTYSQSDAQRDKSGRPSGRFSAERPERSVSTLKIQRTEQGDSAVYLCASSLQGEFFYEQYFGPGTRLTVT.

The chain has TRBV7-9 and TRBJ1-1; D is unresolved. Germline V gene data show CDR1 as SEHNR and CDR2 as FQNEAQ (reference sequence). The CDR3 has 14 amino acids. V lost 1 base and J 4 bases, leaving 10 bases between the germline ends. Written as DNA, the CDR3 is TGTGCCAGCAGCTTAGGGCAGTCACGCACTGAAGCTTTCTTT. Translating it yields CASSLGQSRTEAFF.

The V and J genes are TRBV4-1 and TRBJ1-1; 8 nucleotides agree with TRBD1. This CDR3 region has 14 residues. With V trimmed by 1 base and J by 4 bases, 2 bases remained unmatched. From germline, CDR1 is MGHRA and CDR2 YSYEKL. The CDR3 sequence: CASSQGQGSTEAFF. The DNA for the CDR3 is TGCGCCAGCAGCCAAGGACAGGGGAGCACTGAAGCTTTCTTT.

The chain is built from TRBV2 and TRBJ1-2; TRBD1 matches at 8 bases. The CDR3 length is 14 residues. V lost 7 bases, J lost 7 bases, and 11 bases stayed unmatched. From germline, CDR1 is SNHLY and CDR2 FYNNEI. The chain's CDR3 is CASIFRQGSGGYTF. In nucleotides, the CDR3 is TGTGCCAGCATCTTCAGACAGGGGTCCGGTGGCTACACCTTC.

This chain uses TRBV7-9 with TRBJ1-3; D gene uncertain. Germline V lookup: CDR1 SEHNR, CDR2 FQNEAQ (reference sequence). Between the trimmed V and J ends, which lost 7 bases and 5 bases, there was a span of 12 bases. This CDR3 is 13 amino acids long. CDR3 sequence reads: CASKVASRNTIYF. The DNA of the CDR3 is TGTGCCAGCAAAGTAGCCAGTCGAAACACCATATATTTT.

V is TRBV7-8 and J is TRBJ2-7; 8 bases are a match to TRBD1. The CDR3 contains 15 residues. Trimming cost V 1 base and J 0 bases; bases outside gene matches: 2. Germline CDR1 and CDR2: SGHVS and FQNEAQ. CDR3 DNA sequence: TGTGCCAGCAGCTTAGGACAGGGGAGCTCCTACGAGCAGTACTTC. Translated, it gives CASSLGQGSSYEQYF.

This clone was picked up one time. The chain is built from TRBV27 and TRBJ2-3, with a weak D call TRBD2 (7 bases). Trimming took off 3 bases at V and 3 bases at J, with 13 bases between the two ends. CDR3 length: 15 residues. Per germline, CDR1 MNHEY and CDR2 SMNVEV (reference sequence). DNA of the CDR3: TGTGCCAGCAGTTTGTGGGGGGGCGTGACAGATACGCAGTATTTT. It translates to CASSLWGGVTDTQYF.

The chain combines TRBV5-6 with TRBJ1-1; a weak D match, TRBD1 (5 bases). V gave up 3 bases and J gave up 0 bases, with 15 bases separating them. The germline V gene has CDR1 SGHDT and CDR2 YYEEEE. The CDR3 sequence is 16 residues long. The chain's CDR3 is CASSSPPKDMNTEAFF. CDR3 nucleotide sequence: TGTGCCAGCAGCTCCCCCCCTAAGGACATGAACACTGAAGCTTTCTTT. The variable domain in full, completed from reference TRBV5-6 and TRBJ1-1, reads DAGVTQSPTHLIKTRGQQVTLRCSPKSGHDTVSWYQQALGQGPQFIFQYYEEEERQRGNFPDRFSGHQFPNYSSELNVNALLLGDSALYLCASSSPPKDMNTEAFFGQGTRLTVV.

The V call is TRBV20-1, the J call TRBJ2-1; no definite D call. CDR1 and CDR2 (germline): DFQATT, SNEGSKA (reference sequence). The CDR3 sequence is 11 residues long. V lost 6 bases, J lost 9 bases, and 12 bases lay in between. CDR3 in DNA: TGCAGTGCGGTTCACTCTGCTGAGCAGTTCTTC. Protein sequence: CSAVHSAEQFF.

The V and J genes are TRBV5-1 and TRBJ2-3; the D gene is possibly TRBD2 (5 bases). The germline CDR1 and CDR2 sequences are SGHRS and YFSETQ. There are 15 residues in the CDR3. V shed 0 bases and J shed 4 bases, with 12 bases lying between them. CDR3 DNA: TGCGCCAGCAGCTTGGTACAACGGGAAGCAGATACGCAGTATTTT. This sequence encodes CASSLVQREADTQYF.

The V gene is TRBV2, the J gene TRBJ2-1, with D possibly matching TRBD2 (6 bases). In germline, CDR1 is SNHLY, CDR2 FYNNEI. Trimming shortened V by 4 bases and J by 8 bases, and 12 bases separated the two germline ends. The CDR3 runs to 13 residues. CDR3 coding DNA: TGTGCCAGCAGTGTGACTAGAGGGGATGAGCAGTTCTTC. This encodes CASSVTRGDEQFF.

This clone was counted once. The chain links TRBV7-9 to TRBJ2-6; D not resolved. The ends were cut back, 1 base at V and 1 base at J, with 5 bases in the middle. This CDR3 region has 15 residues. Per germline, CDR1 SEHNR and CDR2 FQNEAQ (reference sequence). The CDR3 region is CASSLVLSGANVLTF. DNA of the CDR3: TGTGCCAGCAGCTTAGTATTATCTGGGGCCAACGTCCTGACTTTC.

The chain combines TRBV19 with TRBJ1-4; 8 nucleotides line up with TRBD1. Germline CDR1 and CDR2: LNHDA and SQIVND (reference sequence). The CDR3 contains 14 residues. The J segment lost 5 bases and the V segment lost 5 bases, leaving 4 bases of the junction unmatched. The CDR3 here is CASSGRTGNEKLFF. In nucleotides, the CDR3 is TGTGCCAGTAGTGGCCGGACAGGGAATGAAAAACTGTTTTTT.

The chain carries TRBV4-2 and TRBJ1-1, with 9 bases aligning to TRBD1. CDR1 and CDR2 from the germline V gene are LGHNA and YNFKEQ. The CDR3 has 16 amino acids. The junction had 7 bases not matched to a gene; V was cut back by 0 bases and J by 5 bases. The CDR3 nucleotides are TGTGCCAGCAGCCAAGATCCGGGACAGGGAGATACTGAAGCTTTCTTT. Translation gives CASSQDPGQGDTEAFF.

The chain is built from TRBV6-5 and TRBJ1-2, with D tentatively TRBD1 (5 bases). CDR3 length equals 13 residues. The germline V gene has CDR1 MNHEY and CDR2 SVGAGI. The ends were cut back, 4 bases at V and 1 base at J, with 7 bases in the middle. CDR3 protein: CASSLTVNYGYTF. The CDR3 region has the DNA TGTGCCAGCAGTTTGACAGTTAACTATGGCTACACCTTC.

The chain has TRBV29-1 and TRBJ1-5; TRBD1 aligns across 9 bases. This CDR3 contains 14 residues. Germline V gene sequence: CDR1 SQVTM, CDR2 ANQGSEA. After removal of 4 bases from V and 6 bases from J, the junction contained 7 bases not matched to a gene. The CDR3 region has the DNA TGCAGCGTTGCAACCGGGACAGGGTTTCAGCCCCAGCATTTT. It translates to CSVATGTGFQPQHF. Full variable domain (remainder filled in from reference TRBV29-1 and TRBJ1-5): SAVISQKPSRDICQRGTSLTIQCQVDSQVTMMFWYRQQPGQSLTLIATANQGSEATYESGFVIDKFPISRPNLTFSTLTVSNMSPEDSSIYLCSVATGTGFQPQHFGDGTRLSIL.

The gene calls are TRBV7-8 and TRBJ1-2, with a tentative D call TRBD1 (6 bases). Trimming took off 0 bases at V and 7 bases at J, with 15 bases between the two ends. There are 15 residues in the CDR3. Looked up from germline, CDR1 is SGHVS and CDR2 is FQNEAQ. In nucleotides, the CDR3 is TGTGCCAGCAGCTTAGCCGAGGGGGTCCGGGGTGGCTACACCTTC. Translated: CASSLAEGVRGGYTF.

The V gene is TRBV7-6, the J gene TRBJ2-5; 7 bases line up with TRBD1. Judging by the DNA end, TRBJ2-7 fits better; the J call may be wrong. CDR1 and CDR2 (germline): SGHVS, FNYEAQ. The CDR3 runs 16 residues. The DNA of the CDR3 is TGTGCCAGCAGCTCCCGAGAGGACAGGTCACCTGACGAGCAGTACTTC. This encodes CASSSREDRSPDEQYF.

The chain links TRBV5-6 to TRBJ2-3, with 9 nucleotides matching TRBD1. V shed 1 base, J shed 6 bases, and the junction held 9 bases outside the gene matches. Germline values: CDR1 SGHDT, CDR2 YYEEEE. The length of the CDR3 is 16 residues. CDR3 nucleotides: TGTGCCAGCAGCTTGTTTTGGACAGGGGCAAGCGATACGCAGTATTTT. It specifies CASSLFWTGASDTQYF.

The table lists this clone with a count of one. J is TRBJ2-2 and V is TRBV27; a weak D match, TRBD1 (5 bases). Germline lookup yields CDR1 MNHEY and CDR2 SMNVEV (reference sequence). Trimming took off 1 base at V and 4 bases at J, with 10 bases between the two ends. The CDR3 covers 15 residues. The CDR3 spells CASSLYQGGTGELFF. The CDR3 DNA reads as TGTGCCAGCAGTTTATACCAGGGCGGCACCGGGGAGCTGTTTTTT.

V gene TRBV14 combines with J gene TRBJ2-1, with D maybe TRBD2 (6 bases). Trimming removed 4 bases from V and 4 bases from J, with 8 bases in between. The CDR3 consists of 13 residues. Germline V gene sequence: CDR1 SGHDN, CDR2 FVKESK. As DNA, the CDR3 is TGTGCCAGCAGCCCGGGACTGTACAATGAGCAGTTCTTC. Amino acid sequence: CASSPGLYNEQFF. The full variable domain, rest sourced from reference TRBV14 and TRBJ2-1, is EAGVTQFPSHSVIEKGQTVTLRCDPISGHDNLYWYRRVMGKEIKFLLHFVKESKQDESGMPNNRFLAERTGGTYSTLKVQPAELEDSGVYFCASSPGLYNEQFFGPGTRLTVL.